The clone carrying this TCR beta chain was seen a few times. Its specificity is unknown. TCRbeta library preparation incorporated unique molecular identifiers. From the PCR reads, TCRdb called clonotypes with MiXCR, one entry per CDR3 protein. Of 200,000 to 300,000 distinct CDR3 sequences listed, roughly a quarter were seen once; the top ten hold around 4.8%. The CDR3 contains 14 residues. The germline gives CDR1 SGHNT, CDR2 YYREEE (reference sequence). The V gene lost 3 bases and the J gene lost 3 bases, with 13 bases spanning the gap. This sample is part of a study of T-cell reconstitution after alpha-beta-depleted transplantation in children. The study's findings and limits: About two months after transplant, alpha-beta T cells reportedly came from several hundred expanded graft clones.

This chain links TRBV5-4 with TRBJ2-7; D is tentatively TRBD1 or TRBD2 (5 bases each). This clonotype was obtained from a female patient aged 2-10 years who had a stem cell transplant for congenital amegakaryocytic thrombocytopenia, so the T cells may come from the graft donor. Material: PBMCs, mostly from graft donor cells, obtained 360 days after TCRalphabeta/CD19-depleted stem cell transplant. CDR3 protein: CASSYGDRGYEQYF. The CDR3 DNA reads TGTGCCAGCAGCTATGGGGACCGCGGCTACGAGCAGTACTTC.